The present T cell receptor beta chain was sequenced within a study of OX40 agonist ivuxolimab in advanced cancers. Assay: immunoSEQ multiplex PCR; the TCRdb copy retains only in-frame clones and omits some. The table includes 95,000 to 120,000 clones, around 90% detected once. The CDR3 has 14 residues. V lost 6 bases and J 1 base, leaving 13 bases between the germline ends. The origin of this receptor is an adult with an advanced solid tumor such as melanoma, head and neck, liver or kidney cancer. Sequencing was performed on CD4+ or CD8+ T cells sorted from blood, taken in a trial of the OX40 agonist ivuxolimab. The chain links TRBV5-3 to TRBJ2-5; D not certain. TRBV5-3 is an open reading frame, and its role is uncertain. CDR3 DNA: TGTGCCAGAACCTCCGGCCCGCCCCAAGAGACCCAGTACTTC. It yields the protein CARTSGPPQETQYF.